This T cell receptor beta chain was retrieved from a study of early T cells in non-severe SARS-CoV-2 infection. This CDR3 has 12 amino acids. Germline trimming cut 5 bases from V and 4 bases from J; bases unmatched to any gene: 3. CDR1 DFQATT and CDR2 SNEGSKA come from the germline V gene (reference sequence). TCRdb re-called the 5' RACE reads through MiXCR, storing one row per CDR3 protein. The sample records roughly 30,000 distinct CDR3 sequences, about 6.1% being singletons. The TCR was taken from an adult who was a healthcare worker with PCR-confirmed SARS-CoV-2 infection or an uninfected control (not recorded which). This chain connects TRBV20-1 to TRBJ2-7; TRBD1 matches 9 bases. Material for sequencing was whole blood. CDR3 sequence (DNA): TGCAGTGCTTCTGGGACAGGGTACGAGCAGTACTTC. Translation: CSASGTGYEQYF.